Below, 17 T cell receptor beta chains from the same sample are listed, as sequenced in a study of shared clonotypes between healthy human individuals. Sequencing used immunoSEQ multiplex PCR; TCRdb keeps in-frame clones, though not all of them. The sample carries roughly 1.4 million clones, 98% recorded once. Sequences were obtained from naive CD4+ T cells sorted from blood. Subset given: CD45RA+ positively selected. These receptors all stem from a young man in good health.

The genes are TRBV7-2 and TRBJ1-5; 7 nucleotides match TRBD1. CDR1 is SGHTA, CDR2 FQGNSA, per germline. J lost 3 bases, V lost 2 bases, and 4 bases had no gene match. This CDR3 comprises 15 residues. CDR3 amino acids: CASSLSTGTNQPQHF. The CDR3 DNA follows: TGTGCCAGCAGCTTATCGACAGGGACCAATCAGCCCCAGCATTTT.

The V call is TRBV13, the J call TRBJ2-5, with 8 nucleotides matching TRBD1. This CDR3 region has 13 residues. From germline, CDR1 is PRHDT and CDR2 FYEKMQ (reference sequence). The junction had 5 bases not matched to a gene; V was cut back by 7 bases and J by 4 bases. The CDR3 region has the DNA TGTGCCAGCAACCTCAGGGGGCGAGAGACCCAGTACTTC. As protein: CASNLRGRETQYF.

A single count supports this clone. The chain uses TRBV19 and TRBJ2-7; D remains ambiguous. V was cut by 4 bases and J by 3 bases, with 13 bases left in between. Germline V CDR1 and CDR2: LNHDA, SQIVND (reference sequence). The CDR3 is 14 residues long. CDR3 in amino acids: CASSKARTNYEQYF. In DNA, the CDR3 is TGTGCCAGTAGTAAGGCCAGAACCAACTACGAGCAGTACTTC. Full variable domain (missing parts from reference TRBV19 and TRBJ2-7): DGGITQSPKYLFRKEGQNVTLSCEQNLNHDAMYWYRQDPGQGLRLIYYSQIVNDFQKGDIAEGYSVSREKKESFPLTVTSAQKNPTAFYLCASSKARTNYEQYFGPGTRLTVT.

The V and J genes are TRBV5-5 and TRBJ1-4; D is possibly TRBD1 (5 bases). CDR3 length: 15 amino acids. CDR1 and CDR2 from the germline V gene are SGHKS and YYEKEE (reference sequence). Trimming removed 4 bases at V and 7 bases at J, with 17 bases between. CDR3 sequence: CASSPPPGFGEKLFF. DNA of the CDR3: TGTGCCAGCAGCCCGCCCCCAGGGTTCGGTGAAAAACTGTTTTTT. Together with reference TRBV5-5 and TRBJ1-4, the CDR3 gives the full variable domain: DAGVTQSPTHLIKTRGQQVTLRCSPISGHKSVSWYQQVLGQGPQFIFQYYEKEERGRGNFPDRFSARQFPNYSSELNVNALLLGDSALYLCASSPPPGFGEKLFFGSGTQLSVL.

The V and J genes are TRBV4-1 and TRBJ2-7, with TRBD2 matching 10 bases. The CDR3 has 15 residues. Germline CDR1 is MGHRA and CDR2 is YSYEKL. V trimming: 4 bases; J trimming: 3 bases; junction bases outside the gene matches: 6. CDR3 protein: CASSLPGTSVYEQYF. The CDR3 DNA reads as TGCGCCAGCAGCCTGCCCGGGACTAGCGTCTACGAGCAGTACTTC.

V is TRBV9 and J is TRBJ2-1; D gene uncertain. Deletions cut 0 bases from V and 9 bases from J, with 4 bases between. The CDR3 sequence is 11 residues long. From germline, CDR1 is SGDLS and CDR2 YYNGEE. For the CDR3, the DNA is TGTGCCAGCAGCGTAGAAACTGAGCAGTTCTTC. It yields the protein CASSVETEQFF.

The rearrangement joins TRBV5-5 to TRBJ2-3; tentatively, D is TRBD1 (5 bases). Germline V gene sequence: CDR1 SGHKS, CDR2 YYEKEE (reference sequence). The CDR3 has 14 amino acids. Trimming took 6 bases from V and 6 from J, leaving 17 bases between them. The CDR3 coding sequence is TGTGCCAGCACCCGGTCCCCCTCAGGGGATACGCAGTATTTT. It encodes CASTRSPSGDTQYF.

The chain is built from TRBV6-5 and TRBJ2-7, with a weak D call TRBD1 (6 bases). Germline CDR1 MNHEY, CDR2 SVGAGI. Deletions cut 7 bases from V and 5 bases from J, with 9 bases between. The CDR3 extends over 11 amino acids. CDR3 sequence: CASTQGNEQYF. CDR3 nucleotide sequence: TGTGCCAGCACACAGGGAAACGAGCAGTACTTC.

A remark on this clone: The sample has other DNA sequences that encode this CDR3 too. V gene TRBV18 combines with J gene TRBJ1-1, with 10 bases matching TRBD1. V trimming: 4 bases; J trimming: 5 bases; junction bases outside the gene matches: 4. CDR3 size: 14 residues. CDR1 and CDR2 (germline): KGHSH, LQKENI. CDR3 region: CASSRDRGGTEAFF. In nucleotides, the CDR3 is TGTGCCAGCTCACGGGACAGGGGTGGAACTGAAGCTTTCTTT.

The J gene is TRBJ2-7, the V gene TRBV6-1; 8 bases line up with TRBD1. CDR3 length equals 14 residues. The junction had 7 bases not matched to a gene; V was cut back by 6 bases and J by 3 bases. Germline V gives CDR1 MNHNS, CDR2 SASEGT. CDR3 nucleotides: TGTGCCAGCAGCGGCCGGACAGGGATCTACGAGCAGTACTTC. Its translation is CASSGRTGIYEQYF.

A word on this clone: At the DNA level, this CDR3 is encoded by other sequences in the same sample as well. The rearrangement joins TRBV29-1 to TRBJ2-3; D gene uncertain. The germline V gene encodes CDR1 SQVTM and CDR2 ANQGSEA. With 6 bases removed from V and 6 bases from J, the gap between germline ends came to 1 base. The CDR3 consists of 8 residues. The CDR3 sequence is CSVDTQYF. In DNA, the CDR3 is TGCAGCGTGGATACGCAGTATTTT.

The chain joins TRBV5-1 to TRBJ2-5, with TRBD2 identical over 7 bases. CDR3 length: 16 residues. Germline V gene data show CDR1 as SGHRS and CDR2 as YFSETQ. V trimming: 4 bases; J trimming: 5 bases; junction bases outside the gene matches: 14. In DNA, the CDR3 is TGCGCCAGCAGCCCACGAGCGGGACTTAGGCTCGAGACCCAGTACTTC. Its translation is CASSPRAGLRLETQYF.

This clone was seen just once. The CDR3 loop is CASSPQGVVDTGELFF. The CDR3 DNA reads as TGCGCCAGCAGCCCACAGGGGGTCGTGGACACCGGGGAGCTGTTTTTT. The chain carries TRBV10-1 and TRBJ2-2; the match to TRBD1 covers 8 bases. Trimming removed 6 bases from V and 3 bases from J; junction bases left unmatched: 9. CDR1 and CDR2 (germline): WNHNN, SYGVQD (reference sequence). The CDR3 covers 16 residues.

Notes on this clone: In the same sample, other DNA sequences code for this CDR3. This rearrangement joins TRBV7-8 to TRBJ2-7, with D possibly matching TRBD1 (6 bases). Trimming removed 1 base from V and 3 bases from J, with 10 bases in between. This CDR3 region has 14 residues. Germline V gene sequence: CDR1 SGHVS, CDR2 FQNEAQ. Written as DNA, the CDR3 is TGTGCCAGCAGCTTAGGTACAGGGAGCTACGAGCAGTACTTC. Encoded protein: CASSLGTGSYEQYF.

The V gene is TRBV5-8, the J gene TRBJ2-7; TRBD1 is a possible D gene (5 bases). V lost 5 bases and J 3 bases, leaving 12 bases between the germline ends. Germline-derived CDR1 and CDR2 are SGHTS and YDEGEE. The CDR3 is 13 residues long. This CDR3 is CASSSRALYEQYF. CDR3 coding DNA: TGTGCCAGCAGTAGCAGGGCTCTCTACGAGCAGTACTTC.

The V gene is TRBV4-1, the J gene TRBJ1-1; D is uncertain. Trimming stripped 4 bases from V and 3 bases from J, with 6 bases between. Germline lookup yields CDR1 MGHRA and CDR2 YSYEKL. This CDR3 comprises 12 residues. CDR3 bases: TGCGCCAGCAGCCTCTACGACACTGAAGCTTTCTTT. It codes for CASSLYDTEAFF.

The V gene is TRBV28, the J gene TRBJ2-7; D is unresolved. The germline CDR1 and CDR2 sequences are MDHEN and SYDVKM. The CDR3 has 12 amino acids. V was shortened by 2 bases and J by 2 bases, with 4 bases between the two germline ends. The CDR3 loop reads CASSLTPYEQYF. The CDR3 region has the DNA TGTGCCAGCAGTTTAACACCCTACGAGCAGTACTTC.